This T cell receptor beta chain was captured in a study of blood T cell repertoires in COVID-19 (dated by TCRdb to the early 2020s). Concerning the study at large: Samples from collaborators originated in the United States, Italy and Spain and spanned both the acute and convalescent phases of COVID-19. The material from the prospective study consisted of cDNA or gDNA derived from T cells, B-cell-depleted T cells, or PBMCs. Deeply sampled blood TCRbeta repertoires from subjects exposed to, actively infected with, or recovered from COVID-19 were included in the dataset. A freely available public database, intended as a resource for researchers studying the immune response to SARS-CoV-2, is where the repertoires were released. The samples were drawn from two sources: the first 160 participants of the ongoing ImmuneRACE study, and some 1,300 subjects contributed by 6 global collaborators. A de-identified subject ID, COVID-19 status, age in years and sex were almost always included in the sample metadata. Where available, HLA class I and class II types were obtained from metadata supplied by the sample provider rather than from assay-based typing.

Of note for this clone: Its antigen is not yet known. One base away there is no much larger clone; base qualities are not given.

The collaborating institutions used their own protocols to collect whole blood in K2EDTA tubes. Collaborator samples were shipped for TCRbeta analysis as frozen whole blood, isolated PBMCs, or DNA extracted from either sample type. Beyond this particular receptor, the publication reports: The quantity of clinical and demographic metadata differed by source and by participant and was supplied without curation.

Sequences LGHDT (CDR1) and YNNKEL (CDR2) are obtained from the germline V gene (reference sequence). The CDR3 runs 20 residues from the cysteine to the phenylalanine. Only CDR3 DNA is held: 60 bases, read in frame from base 1. Here V drops 5 bases and J drops 4 bases, and the junction holds 16 bases not matched to any gene. TCRbeta CDR3 regions were amplified from genomic DNA by means of the immunoSEQ Assay, a bias-controlled multiplex PCR. Processing in the source paper ran as follows. Within the assay, amplification of reference gene primers was used to estimate how many nucleated cells each sample contained. Sequence reads were collapsed and filtered to measure the absolute abundance of every unique TCRbeta CDR3 rearrangement. For each sample, productive Simpson clonality was calculated as the square root of Simpson's diversity index across productive rearrangements. TCRdb re-hosts the immuneACCESS table, in-frame sequences only. Its copies lack some clones; in the studies checked, an unresolved V gene accounts for under half of them, and the cause for the rest is not known. The V and J calls and clone size are taken from that table; D and trimming were inferred from the DNA. Within this sample are 140,000 to 150,000 clones, with about nine tenths of them counted one time only. Clones ranked in the top ten supply about 2% of the sample.

Sequencing input: peripheral blood. The chain joins TRBV3-1 (or the pseudogene TRBV3-2) to TRBJ2-5; the junction holds 16 bases that match TRBD2. The receptor's source is a human donor in a cohort sampled during active COVID-19. The CDR3 region reads CASSGPLGLAGGPLRETQYF. The bases are TGTGCCAGCAGCGGTCCCTTGGGACTAGCGGGGGGGCCTTTAAGAGAGACCCAGTACTTC.